This T cell receptor beta chain is from a study of blood T cell repertoires in COVID-19. Turning to the study itself: Sample material is recorded as cDNA or gDNA derived from T cells, B-cell-depleted T cells, or PBMCs.

CDR1 SGHRS and CDR2 YFSETQ come from the germline V gene. The CDR3 consists of 13 residues. V lost 2 bases, J lost 5 bases, and 10 bases lay in between. Enrolled during active infection, Seattle patients were then followed longitudinally. The protocol was immunoSEQ multiplex PCR, while the TCRdb copy is restricted to in-frame clones and leaves out a portion. The sample lists tens of thousands of clones, 74% occurring once. Sequencing was carried out using peripheral blood. This rearrangement joins TRBV5-1 to TRBJ1-1; possible D gene TRBD1, 6 bases. This receptor was identified in a man aged 70-80 years with COVID-19, enrolled during active disease. DNA of the CDR3: TGCGCCAGCAGCTTAGGACAGACGACTGAAGCTTTCTTT. This translates into CASSLGQTTEAFF.